This T cell receptor beta chain was obtained from a study of T cell responses to AZD1222 COVID-19 vaccine. Study at large: Researchers grouped second doses given at about 4 or about 12 weeks into one pool. Whole-study findings and limits: Unmutated variant regions are reportedly targeted by nearly half of spike-specific TCRs. Spike-spanning, vaccine-associated CD4 TCRs were dominant at 160-218 and 743-854. White British ancestry dominated among donors, who included more females, and clonal diversity was possibly underestimated.

This clone was seen a single time. Its antigen is undetermined. The V and J ends lost 6 bases and 4 bases respectively, with 6 bases between them. This CDR3 is 11 amino acids long. From germline, CDR1 is SGHTA and CDR2 FQGTGA. TCRdb's table, derived via immunoSEQ multiplex PCR, lists solely in-frame clones and lacks some. This sample has 90,000 to 120,000 clones, with about 86% found just once. The receptor comes from an adult in good health. J is TRBJ1-1 and V is TRBV7-3; unclear D gene. Sequences were derived from peripheral blood, sampled on day 0 of AZD1222 vaccination. The CDR3 nucleotides read TGTGCCAGCAGGGAGGGCACTGAAGCTTTCTTT. It codes for CASREGTEAFF.